This is a list of T cell receptor beta chains from one sample in a study of cytomegalovirus exposure and HLA in healthy donors. Clones were read by immunoSEQ multiplex PCR, and TCRdb kept only the in-frame ones, dropping some. The data show some 46,000 clones, about 93% seen once. Sequenced sample: PBMCs. These receptors were obtained from a man younger than 35 in good health and CMV-seronegative. Both conserved end residues are part of each CDR3. D genes are given only for firm matches. Size is stated for part of the rows, as once, few or many counts, or as a class when the clone is expanded.

TRBJ2-2	-	-	TRBV19	TGTGCCAGTACCCCAAATAATCAAGAGGCCGGGGAGCTGTTTTTT	CASTPNNQEAGELFF
TRBJ2-5	TRBD2	-	TRBV6-6	TGTGCCAGCAGGGGGACTAGCGGCTCCTCTAAGGAGACCCAGTACTTC	CASRGTSGSSKETQYF
TRBJ1-2	-	-	TRBV14	TGTGCCAGCAGCCAAGAGTTTGGCTTTGTCCCGACAGGAACCAACTATGGCTACACCTTC	CASSQEFGFVPTGTNYGYTF
TRBJ2-3	TRBD1	-	TRBV9	TGTGCCAGCAGCCTCTCGGACAGGGCAGATACGCAGTATTTT	CASSLSDRADTQYF
TRBJ1-5	-	once	TRBV19	TGTGCCAGTAGTATCCCATTCGGGGTTAGTAAGGAATATAGCAATCAGCCCCAGCATTTT	CASSIPFGVSKEYSNQPQHF
TRBJ1-5	TRBD1	few	TRBV4-3	TGCGCCAGCAGCCAATTTCTACAGGGGGGTTTGCCCCAGCATTTT	CASSQFLQGGLPQHF
TRBJ1-2	TRBD1	-	TRBV2	TGTGCCAGCCGGAGGACAGGGTGGGGCTACACCTTC	CASRRTGWGYTF
TRBJ2-7	-	-	TRBV7-3	TGTGCCAGCAGCTTAACAGGCGGGCTCTCCTACGAGCAGTACTTC	CASSLTGGLSYEQYF
TRBJ2-7	TRBD1	-	TRBV6-1	TGTGCCAGCACCGACGACAGGGATAAGCAGTACTTC	CASTDDRDKQYF
TRBJ2-2	TRBD2	-	TRBV7-8	TGTGCCAGCAGCTCTAGCGGGAGAGGAAGCACCGGGGAGCTGTTTTTT	CASSSSGRGSTGELFF
TRBJ1-1	TRBD1	-	TRBV18	TGTGCCAGCTCACCAAGGGGACAGGAGAACACTGAAGCTTTCTTT	CASSPRGQENTEAFF
TRBJ2-1	TRBD2	-	TRBV6-6	TGTGCCGGGTCGCGGGAGAATGAAGGCAATGAGCAGTTCTTC	CAGSRENEGNEQFF
TRBJ2-7	TRBD1	few	TRBV29-1	TGCAGCGTTGAAGATGATGTATTGGACAGGGTGTCTCCTGGCGAGCAGTACTTC	CSVEDDVLDRVSPGEQYF
TRBJ2-7	TRBD1	-	TRBV7-7	TGTGCCAGCAGCCGGGGACAGTTCTACGAGCAGTACTTC	CASSRGQFYEQYF
TRBJ1-5	-	once	TRBV7-8	TGTGCCAGCAGCCCTGGGGCTAATCAGCCCCAGCATTTT	CASSPGANQPQHF
TRBJ1-2	TRBD1	-	TRBV5-8	TGTGCCAGCAGCTTGGCGGCAGGGGGCTTCTATGGCTACACCTTC	CASSLAAGGFYGYTF
TRBJ1-2	TRBD1	-	TRBV6-6	TGTGCCAGCACCCGACAGGGGGCTAACTATGGCTACACCTTC	CASTRQGANYGYTF
TRBJ2-3	-	-	TRBV7-7	TGTGCTAGCAGCCCCGGGACTGAGAGGAAAGATACGCAGTATTTT	CASSPGTERKDTQYF
TRBJ2-1	TRBD2	-	TRBV19	TGTGCCAGTAGACGGACTAGCGGGAGTGTTGTCGATGAGCAGTTCTTC	CASRRTSGSVVDEQFF
TRBJ2-7	TRBD2	-	TRBV5-4	TGTGCCAGCAGCCTACTTAGCGGGGAGTACGAGCAGTACTTC	CASSLLSGEYEQYF
TRBJ2-5	-	-	TRBV5-4	TGTGCCAGTAGCTTGGCATTGAAGCCAGAGACCCAGTACTTC	CASSLALKPETQYF
TRBJ2-5	TRBD2	-	TRBV27	TGTGCCAGCAGTTTTGACTCGGGGGGAGAGACCCAGTACTTC	CASSFDSGGETQYF
TRBJ2-3	-	-	TRBV28	TGTGCCAGCAGGAGGAGGGACACAGATACGCAGTATTTT	CASRRRDTDTQYF
TRBJ2-1	TRBD2	-	TRBV4-1	TGCGCCAGCAGCCAAGGACTAGCGGGGGCCTACAATGAGCAGTTCTTC	CASSQGLAGAYNEQFF
TRBJ1-1	TRBD1	-	TRBV5-1	TGCGCCAGCAGCTCCGGGACAGGGGCGAAGAACACTGAAGCTTTCTTT	CASSSGTGAKNTEAFF
TRBJ2-1	TRBD2	-	TRBV5-1	TGCGCCAGCAGCCACGACGGACTAGCGGGAGACGGTCCGTTCTTC	CASSHDGLAGDGPFF
TRBJ1-3	-	-	TRBV2	TGTGCCAGCAGACAGACCTCTGGAAACACCATATATTTT	CASRQTSGNTIYF
TRBJ2-7	-	-	TRBV28	TGTGCCAGCAGTTTCCTCGGGGGTAGCTCCTACGAGCAGTACTTC	CASSFLGGSSYEQYF
TRBJ1-1	TRBD1	once	TRBV7-2	TGTGCCAGCAGCTCGACAGGGGGCGTCTCTGAAGCTTTCTTT	CASSSTGGVSEAFF
TRBJ2-1	TRBD1	once	TRBV19	TGTGCCAGTAGTACCGGGACAGGTAATCCCCATGAGCAGTTCTTC	CASSTGTGNPHEQFF
TRBJ1-2	-	-	TRBV5-6	TGTGCCAGCAGCTTTGGGACTGCGGGTAACTATGGCTACACCTTC	CASSFGTAGNYGYTF
TRBJ2-2	-	once	TRBV2	TGTGCCAGCAGTTATTCGGAGGGCGGGGAGCTGTTTTTT	CASSYSEGGELFF
TRBJ1-1	-	-	TRBV19	TGTGCCAGTAGGAGAAATACCGGGACATTAAACGAAGCTTTCTTT	CASRRNTGTLNEAFF
TRBJ2-7	TRBD2	once	TRBV2	TGTGCCAGCAGTCCTAGCGGGGACTACGAGCAGTACTTC	CASSPSGDYEQYF
TRBJ1-1	TRBD1	-	TRBV5-1	TGCGCCAGCAGCAATACAGGGGCAGCTGAAGCTTTCTTT	CASSNTGAAEAFF
TRBJ1-2	TRBD1	-	TRBV6-5	TGTGCCAGCAGTTACGTGGGACAGCCCCTCTCTTATGGCTACACCTTC	CASSYVGQPLSYGYTF
TRBJ2-4	-	many	TRBV10-2	TGCGCCAGCAGGAACCTTAATGAGCGAGCCAAAAACATTCAGTACTTC	CASRNLNERAKNIQYF
TRBJ1-2	-	once	TRBV4-3	TGCGCCAGCAGCCAAGGGTATCACTTAGCTAACTATGGCTACACCTTC	CASSQGYHLANYGYTF
TRBJ2-5	-	-	TRBV5-5	TGTGCCAGCAGCTTGGGTGCCAGAGCGGAGACCCAGTACTTC	CASSLGARAETQYF
TRBJ1-5	TRBD1	-	TRBV5-4	TGTGCCAGCAGCTGGGGGACAGGGGATCGCAATCAGCCCCAGCATTTT	CASSWGTGDRNQPQHF
TRBJ1-1	-	-	TRBV5-1	TGCGCCAGCAGGTTAGACATGAACACTGAAGCTTTCTTT	CASRLDMNTEAFF
TRBJ1-3	-	-	TRBV5-1	TGCGCCAGCAGAGGGGCACCGTCTGGAAACACCATATATTTT	CASRGAPSGNTIYF
TRBJ2-2	TRBD1	-	TRBV9	TGTGCCAGCAGCGTAGGCAGGGGGCCCGGGGAGCTGTTTTTT	CASSVGRGPGELFF
TRBJ2-7	TRBD2	-	TRBV2	TGTGCCAGCAGCCCGACTAGCGGGGGCGAATACGAGCAGTACTTC	CASSPTSGGEYEQYF
TRBJ2-6	TRBD1	-	TRBV4-1	TGCGCCAGCAGCCAAGTCGGGACAGGTGTCTCTGGGGCCAACGTCCTGACTTTC	CASSQVGTGVSGANVLTF
TRBJ2-7	TRBD1	-	TRBV9	TGTGCCAGCAGCCCGTCAAGTACAGGGGTAGGCGAGCAGTACTTC	CASSPSSTGVGEQYF
TRBJ2-3	TRBD2	-	TRBV5-1	TGCGCCAGCAGGCGACTAGCGGATAGCACAGATACGCAGTATTTT	CASRRLADSTDTQYF
TRBJ2-7	TRBD1	-	TRBV7-9	TGTGCCAGCAGCTCCCGGACAGGGATTACCTACTACGAGCAGTACTTC	CASSSRTGITYYEQYF
TRBJ2-3	TRBD2	-	TRBV6-1	TGTGCCAGCAGTCCTAGCGGGGGGGATACGCAGTATTTT	CASSPSGGDTQYF